The clone carrying this T cell receptor (beta chain) was found once. Some clones are missing from TCRdb's copy, which holds only in-frame ones; the method was immunoSEQ multiplex PCR. The table shows about 96,000 clones, with approximately 80% occurring only once. This record comes from a study of OX40 agonist ivuxolimab in advanced cancers. In the study overall: At doses from 0.01 to 10 mg/kg, patients were given intravenous ivuxolimab every 2 weeks. The group had a mean age of around 60 years, ranged from roughly 20 to 80, and was 82.7% male. Of the patients, three showed partial responses, one with hepatocellular carcinoma and two with cutaneous melanoma.

CDR1 LNHDA and CDR2 SQIVND come from the germline V gene (reference sequence). V was shortened by 7 bases and J by 3 bases, with 18 bases between the two germline ends. The CDR3 is 15 amino acids. The clonotype was recovered from an adult with an advanced solid tumor such as melanoma, head and neck, liver or kidney cancer. The rearrangement links TRBV19 to TRBJ1-2, with D maybe TRBD1 (6 bases). The sequencing here drew on CD4+ or CD8+ T cells sorted from blood, taken in a trial of the OX40 agonist ivuxolimab. CDR3 DNA sequence: TGTGCCAGTAAGAGGGGCGGGGGCATGGACTATGGCTACACCTTC. Its translation: CASKRGGGMDYGYTF.